The present TCR beta chain was sequenced within a study of control samples from healthy donors and cancer patients (dated by TCRdb to between 2020 and 2021). Remarks on this clone: It has no known antigen specificity. No base quality information exists; no much larger clone differs at one position.

Looking up the germline V gene yields CDR1 MGHRA and CDR2 YSYEKL. Counted from cysteine to phenylalanine, this CDR3 has 16 amino acids. The sequence is cut down to CDR3 DNA, 48 bases in frame from base 1. The V end loses 0 bases and the J end loses 3 bases, and a stretch of 12 bases separates them. The library was made by the immunoSEQ multiplex PCR assay. Not all clones reach the TCRdb copy of this immuneACCESS table, which keeps in-frame sequences only. Checked studies attribute under half of the gap to unresolved V genes and leave the rest unexplained. Counted in this sample were approximately 26,000 clones; approximately 90% of them appeared once. The ten largest clones capture roughly 12% of the sample.

The chain uses TRBV4-1 and TRBJ1-5, and perhaps TRBD1 as D gene, on 6 matching bases. The sequence was obtained from a man between 50 and 59 years old with lung cancer. Sequencing was performed on PBMCs. The sequenced DNA: TGCGCCAGCAGCCAAGATCCGGGGGGCGCCAATCAGCCCCAGCATTTT. The resulting protein is CASSQDPGGANQPQHF.